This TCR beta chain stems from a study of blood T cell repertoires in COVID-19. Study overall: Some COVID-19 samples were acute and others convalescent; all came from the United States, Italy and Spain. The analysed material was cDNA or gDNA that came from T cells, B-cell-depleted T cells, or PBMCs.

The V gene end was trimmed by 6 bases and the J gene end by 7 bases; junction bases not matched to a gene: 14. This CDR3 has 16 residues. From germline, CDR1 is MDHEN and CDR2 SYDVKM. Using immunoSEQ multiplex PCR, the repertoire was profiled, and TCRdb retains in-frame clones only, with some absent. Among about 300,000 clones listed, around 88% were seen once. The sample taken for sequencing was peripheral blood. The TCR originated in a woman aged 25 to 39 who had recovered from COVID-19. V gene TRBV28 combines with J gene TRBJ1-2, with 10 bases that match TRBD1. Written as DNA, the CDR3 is TGTGCCAGCAGCCCCACCGGGACAGGGGAGACCCGTGGCTACACCTTC. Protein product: CASSPTGTGETRGYTF.